These 25 T cell receptor beta chains originate from one sample sequenced in a study of a mutant IDH1 vaccine in newly diagnosed glioma. These receptors lack a known antigen. Produced via immunoSEQ multiplex PCR; TCRdb's table is partial and in-frame only. The sample holds 88,000 or so clones, 65% to 90% seen once. As to time point: week 23, last vaccination. Vaccination used 300 ug of mutant IDH1 20-mer peptide per dose, with topical imiquimod. The material sequenced was PBMCs, taken from a glioma patient whose treatment included an IDH1 peptide vaccine. The receptors were gathered from a man aged 25-45 years with glioma. Some clones in this sample may be carry-over from other donors' samples.

This clone is a singleton in its sample. V gene TRBV7-8 combines with J gene TRBJ1-2, with a possible D match to TRBD1 (5 bases). The germline V and J ends were trimmed by 5 bases and 3 bases, with 19 bases remaining between them. CDR3 length: 16 residues. In germline, CDR1 is SGHVS, CDR2 FQNEAQ. CDR3 bases: TGTGCCAGCAGCCTCCCGCCGGGGGTGGGGGACTATGGCTACACCTTC. Translating it yields CASSLPPGVGDYGYTF. Full variable domain (remainder filled in from reference TRBV7-8 and TRBJ1-2): GAGVSQSPRYKVAKRGQDVALRCDPISGHVSLFWYQQALGQGPEFLTYFQNEAQLDKSGLPSDRFFAERPEGSVSTLKIQRTQQEDSAVYLCASSLPPGVGDYGYTFGSGTRLTVV.

The chain joins TRBV7-2 to TRBJ2-7; no clear D. Trimming removed 6 bases at V and 3 bases at J, with 12 bases between. This CDR3 has 13 amino acids. In germline, CDR1 is SGHTA, CDR2 FQGNSA. CDR3: CASSPDGFYEQYF. The CDR3 DNA follows: TGTGCCAGCAGTCCCGACGGGTTCTACGAGCAGTACTTC.

This clone was picked up one time. This sequence joins TRBV9 and TRBJ2-1, with D unclear. Trimming cost V 0 bases and J 8 bases, with 6 bases left between them. From germline, CDR1 is SGDLS and CDR2 YYNGEE. This CDR3 is 12 amino acids long. CDR3 sequence (DNA): TGTGCCAGCAGCGTAGATCAGGATGAGCAGTTCTTC. Protein: CASSVDQDEQFF.

This chain links TRBV16 with TRBJ1-1; 9 bases are a match to TRBD1. V gave up 8 bases and J gave up 3 bases; unmatched junction bases: 10. CDR1 is KGHSY, CDR2 FQNENV, per germline. The CDR3 length is 15 residues. The CDR3, as DNA: TGTGCCAGCGGCCTACAGGGGGCAGAGTACACTGAAGCTTTCTTT. It translates to CASGLQGAEYTEAFF.

This chain connects TRBV19 to TRBJ2-2; the D call may be TRBD1 or TRBD2 (5 bases each). The germline CDR1 and CDR2 sequences are LNHDA and SQIVND (reference sequence). V lost 3 bases and J lost 7, with 18 bases in between. CDR3 length equals 16 residues. CDR3 bases: TGTGCCAGTAGTATTGCTCGGACCGATGGGGGCGGGGAGCTGTTTTTT. It translates to CASSIARTDGGGELFF.

The chain joins TRBV4-1 to TRBJ1-2; 7 positions match TRBD1. This CDR3 contains 14 residues. The germline V gene encodes CDR1 MGHRA and CDR2 YSYEKL. With 6 bases clipped from V and 2 bases from J, the junction kept 6 bases outside the gene matches. CDR3 nucleotide sequence: TGCGCCAGCAGACCTCCGGGACAGAACTATGGCTACACCTTC. It translates to CASRPPGQNYGYTF.

This clone was counted a single time. The chain joins TRBV11-2 to TRBJ2-1; the D gene is possibly TRBD2 (7 bases). The germline V gene has CDR1 SGHAT and CDR2 FQNNGV. The CDR3 loop spans 15 amino acids. The V end lost 3 bases, the J end lost 4 bases, and 13 bases lay between the germline ends. The CDR3 spells CASSFRGGAYNEQFF. The CDR3, as DNA: TGTGCCAGCAGCTTCCGAGGGGGGGCGTACAATGAGCAGTTCTTC. The full variable domain, completed using reference TRBV11-2 and TRBJ2-1, is EAGVAQSPRYKIIEKRQSVAFWCNPISGHATLYWYQQILGQGPKLLIQFQNNGVVDDSQLPKDRFSAERLKGVDSTLKIQPAKLEDSAVYLCASSFRGGAYNEQFFGPGTRLTVL.

This clone was seen only a few times. The chain carries TRBV6-1 and TRBJ2-7; a weak D match, TRBD1 (7 bases). V was trimmed by 1 base and J by 0 bases, leaving 10 bases between them. CDR3 size: 15 residues. CDR1 and CDR2 (germline): MNHNS, SASEGT. CDR3 DNA sequence: TGTGCCAGCAGTGAAGACCAGGGGGGCTCCTACGAGCAGTACTTC. This gives the protein CASSEDQGGSYEQYF.

The chain uses TRBV6-1 and TRBJ2-4; D unclear. Germline V lookup: CDR1 MNHNS, CDR2 SASEGT. Between the trimmed V and J ends, which lost 2 bases and 7 bases, there was a span of 15 bases. The CDR3 extends over 15 amino acids. Here the CDR3 DNA reads TGTGCCAGCAGTGAAAGGGTCCTGGGTTACAACATTCAGTACTTC. It encodes CASSERVLGYNIQYF.

This chain uses TRBV18 with TRBJ2-5, with 13 bases that match TRBD2. The DNA end favors TRBJ2-7, so the J call may be wrong. Germline CDR1 KGHSH, CDR2 LQKENI. The CDR3 runs 14 residues. The chain's CDR3 is CASSAGLAGFEQYF. CDR3 nucleotides: TGTGCCAGCTCCGCGGGACTAGCGGGGTTCGAGCAGTACTTC.

This chain links TRBV29-1 with TRBJ2-1; 13 nucleotides align to TRBD2. The germline V gene encodes CDR1 SQVTM and CDR2 ANQGSEA. V was pared by 7 bases and J by 2 bases, with 5 bases of the junction left unmatched. The CDR3 totals 15 residues. As DNA, the CDR3 is TGCAGCGCTCGGACTAGCGGGGGAACCTACAATGAGCAGTTCTTC. It encodes CSARTSGGTYNEQFF.

The chain couples TRBV6-6 to TRBJ1-5; 8 bases are a match to TRBD1. The CDR3 is 14 amino acids. V trimming: 3 bases; J trimming: 6 bases; junction bases outside the gene matches: 4. Germline V gene sequence: CDR1 MNHNY, CDR2 SVGAGI (reference sequence). CDR3 sequence: CASSYRQGLQPQHF. The CDR3 region has the DNA TGTGCCAGCAGTTATAGACAGGGGCTTCAGCCCCAGCATTTT.

The chain links TRBV5-1 to TRBJ2-1, with 8 positions matching TRBD2. Germline V gene sequence: CDR1 SGHRS, CDR2 YFSETQ. The CDR3 extends over 14 amino acids. V shed 0 bases, J shed 7 bases, and the junction held 3 bases outside the gene matches. CDR3 residues: CASSLAGGRNEQFF. The CDR3 nucleotides read TGCGCCAGCAGCTTGGCGGGAGGGCGGAATGAGCAGTTCTTC.

This chain links TRBV9 with TRBJ1-3; D is perhaps TRBD1 (5 bases). Germline-derived CDR1 and CDR2 are SGDLS and YYNGEE. V lost 3 bases, J lost 4 bases, and 11 bases lay in between. The CDR3 is 14 residues long. The CDR3 spells CASSGRQKGNTIYF. CDR3 coding DNA: TGTGCCAGCAGCGGGAGACAGAAAGGAAACACCATATATTTT. Full variable domain (outside the CDR3, taken from reference TRBV9 and TRBJ1-3): DSGVTQTPKHLITATGQRVTLRCSPRSGDLSVYWYQQSLDQGLQFLIQYYNGEERAKGNILERFSAQQFPDLHSELNLSSLELGDSALYFCASSGRQKGNTIYFGEGSWLTVV.

As DNA, the CDR3 is TGTGCCAGCAGTCTGGGACAGGGCAATCAGCCCCAGCATTTT. It encodes CASSLGQGNQPQHF. This chain uses TRBV28 with TRBJ1-5, with TRBD1 identical over 8 bases. In germline, CDR1 is MDHEN, CDR2 SYDVKM. Germline trimming cut 5 bases from V and 2 bases from J; bases unmatched to any gene: 2. The CDR3 length is 14 residues.

The chain recombines TRBV14 with TRBJ1-2, with a possible D match to TRBD1 (5 bases). The CDR3 length is 15 residues. V lost 5 bases, J lost 0 bases, and 13 bases lay in between. Germline CDR1 is SGHDN and CDR2 is FVKESK. Here the CDR3 reads CASSAFVGANYGYTF. The DNA for the CDR3 is TGTGCCAGCAGCGCCTTCGTGGGGGCTAACTATGGCTACACCTTC.

The V and J genes are TRBV15 and TRBJ2-1; D might be TRBD1 (5 bases). Between the trimmed V and J ends, which lost 0 bases and 2 bases, there was a span of 8 bases. CDR1 and CDR2 from the germline V gene are LNHNV and YYDKDF (reference sequence). The CDR3 length is 15 residues. CDR3 in DNA: TGTGCCACCAGCAGAGAGGGGCTCCCCTACAATGAGCAGTTCTTC. It is translated as CATSREGLPYNEQFF.

This clone occurred once. This sequence joins TRBV7-9 and TRBJ2-7; D gene ambiguous. Germline CDR1 and CDR2: SEHNR and FQNEAQ (reference sequence). This CDR3 spans 13 amino acids. Trimming took 1 base from V and 1 from J, leaving 5 bases between them. CDR3 sequence (DNA): TGTGCCAGCAGCTTAGGGCTGTCCTACGAGCAGTACTTC. Amino acid sequence: CASSLGLSYEQYF.

The chain recombines TRBV5-1 with TRBJ1-3, with D maybe TRBD1 (6 bases). Looked up from germline, CDR1 is SGHRS and CDR2 is YFSETQ. With 3 bases removed from V and 3 bases from J, the gap between germline ends came to 10 bases. The length of the CDR3 is 14 residues. The DNA for the CDR3 is TGCGCCAGCAGCTCAGGGGACATTGGAAACACCATATATTTT. It is translated as CASSSGDIGNTIYF.

The chain recombines TRBV18 with TRBJ1-2; D gene unclear. With 3 bases removed from V and 3 bases from J, the gap between germline ends came to 14 bases. Germline assignment: CDR1 KGHSH and CDR2 LQKENI. The CDR3 has 15 amino acids. CDR3 residues: CASSPYRGLDYGYTF. DNA of the CDR3: TGTGCCAGCTCACCGTACAGAGGGCTTGACTATGGCTACACCTTC.

The rearrangement joins TRBV28 to TRBJ1-1, with 8 bases lining up with TRBD1. Germline CDR1 reads MDHEN; CDR2 reads SYDVKM. J gave up 1 base and V 4 bases, and 5 bases lay outside the gene matches. The CDR3 is 15 residues long. CDR3 amino acids: CASSSSGTGNTEAFF. CDR3 sequence (DNA): TGTGCCAGCAGTTCCTCCGGGACAGGGAACACTGAAGCTTTCTTT.

The CDR3 DNA is TGTGCCAGCACCCCTTCCCCCCTAGCAGAGACCCAGTACTTC. Its protein is CASTPSPLAETQYF. The chain recombines TRBV2 with TRBJ2-5; possibly TRBD2 for D (5 bases). This CDR3 comprises 14 residues. Germline V gene lookup returns CDR1 SNHLY and CDR2 FYNNEI. V lost 7 bases and J 4 bases, leaving 16 bases between the germline ends.

J is TRBJ1-5 and V is TRBV27; D ambiguous. The CDR3 runs 12 residues. The V end lost 6 bases, the J end lost 9 bases, and 12 bases lay between the germline ends. Germline-derived CDR1 and CDR2 are MNHEY and SMNVEV (reference sequence). CDR3 region: CASSLREGPQHF. Written as DNA, the CDR3 is TGTGCCAGCAGCCTCCGGGAGGGGCCCCAGCATTTT.

This chain uses TRBV9 with TRBJ2-2; the D gene is possibly TRBD1 (5 bases). Germline V lookup: CDR1 SGDLS, CDR2 YYNGEE. V was trimmed by 2 bases and J by 5 bases, leaving 25 bases between them. CDR3 length: 19 residues. The CDR3 DNA follows: TGTGCCAGCAGCGTCGTCCCCCCGGACACTCTTGAGTGGACCGGGGAGCTGTTTTTT. It encodes CASSVVPPDTLEWTGELFF.

V usage is TRBV11-2 and J usage is TRBJ1-2; the match to TRBD1 covers 7 bases. V gave up 0 bases and J gave up 8 bases; unmatched junction bases: 9. Germline V gene sequence: CDR1 SGHAT, CDR2 FQNNGV. The CDR3 contains 15 residues. DNA of the CDR3: TGTGCCAGCAGCTTAGATATGACAGGGTTTCGGGGCTACACCTTC. Amino acids: CASSLDMTGFRGYTF.